A single sample is the source of the 21 T cell receptor beta chains below, sequenced in a study of T cells in Graves' hyperthyroidism and ophthalmopathy. The CDR3 regions of TCR beta were amplified from RNA transcripts. Using the HTBI primer set, a first-round RT-PCR was run on the TCR CDR3. MiXCR, run by TCRdb on the multiplex PCR reads, gives a single entry per CDR3 protein. Here the sample spans just under 750,000 distinct CDR3 sequences, approximately 36% being singletons. Specimen: blood. These receptor sequences come from a woman between 35 and 50 years old with Graves' hyperthyroidism.

The chain joins TRBV5-1 to TRBJ1-2; D is possibly TRBD1 (5 bases). This CDR3 region has 15 residues. Trimming removed 4 bases at V and 3 bases at J, with 16 bases between. CDR1 is SGHRS, CDR2 YFSETQ, per germline. CDR3 nucleotide sequence: TGCGCCAGCAGCCTGACGACGGCGGGGGACTATGGCTACACCTTC. Residues: CASSLTTAGDYGYTF.

Worth noting for this clonotype: A clone one base away is much larger, so this may be a read error. V and J are TRBV18 and TRBJ2-2; D is ambiguous. The V end lost 8 bases, the J end lost 4 bases, and 8 bases lay between the germline ends. There are 12 residues in the CDR3. CDR1 is KGHSH and CDR2 is LQKENI in the germline V gene. The CDR3 DNA reads as TGTGCCAGCAGTGCGAGCACCGGGGAGCTGTTTTTT. Its protein product is CASSASTGELFF.

This clonotype showed up many times. The J gene is TRBJ1-6, the V gene TRBV10-1; TRBD1 is a possible D gene (5 bases). The CDR3 runs to 16 residues. Trimming took off 8 bases at V and 7 bases at J, with 21 bases between the two ends. Germline V gives CDR1 WNHNN, CDR2 SYGVQD (reference sequence). The CDR3 sequence: CASSSAGEADNSPLHF. The DNA for the CDR3 is TGCGCCAGCTCAAGCGCGGGGGAAGCGGACAATTCACCCCTCCACTTT.

This clonotype was seen many times. The chain uses TRBV20-1 and TRBJ1-2, with D unclear. Germline assignment: CDR1 DFQATT and CDR2 SNEGSKA (reference sequence). There are 12 residues in the CDR3. V was shortened by 6 bases and J by 4 bases, with 12 bases between the two germline ends. The CDR3: CSAQSEPYGYTF. CDR3 sequence (DNA): TGCAGTGCACAGTCCGAGCCCTATGGCTACACCTTC.

V gene TRBV24-1 combines with J gene TRBJ2-3; D gene ambiguous. The V gene's germline CDR1 is KGHDR and CDR2 SFDVKD. Deletions cut 0 bases from V and 0 bases from J, with 6 bases between. The CDR3 extends over 15 amino acids. CDR3 in amino acids: CATSDLGQSTDTQYF. Written as DNA, the CDR3 is TGTGCCACCAGTGATTTGGGGCAGAGCACAGATACGCAGTATTTT.

V is TRBV7-8 and J is TRBJ2-3, with D perhaps given as TRBD1 or TRBD2 (5 bases each). The V gene's germline CDR1 is SGHVS and CDR2 FQNEAQ. V lost 4 bases, J lost 7 bases, and 18 bases lay in between. This CDR3 spans 15 amino acids. The chain's CDR3 is CASSSGTQLGNTQYF. CDR3 sequence (DNA): TGTGCCAGCAGCTCCGGGACCCAATTGGGGAATACGCAGTATTTT.

This chain connects TRBV10-1 to TRBJ1-2; possibly TRBD1 for D (6 bases). Germline V gene sequence: CDR1 WNHNN, CDR2 SYGVQD (reference sequence). CDR3 length equals 14 residues. V was trimmed by 2 bases and J by 12 bases, leaving 19 bases between them. CDR3 sequence (DNA): TGCGCCAGCAGTGAGGCGGGGGGCAACGGAGGAAACACCTTC. Translated: CASSEAGGNGGNTF.

Of note for this clonotype: A much larger clone lies a single base off, so this may be a read error. This rearrangement joins TRBV5-4 to TRBJ2-5; 7 bases match TRBD1. V lost 5 bases and J lost 9; bases outside the gene matches: 10. CDR1 and CDR2 from the germline V gene are SGHNT and YYREEE (reference sequence). This CDR3 contains 13 residues. CDR3 protein: CASRSGTEGAQYF. CDR3 DNA sequence: TGTGCCAGCAGATCCGGGACAGAGGGGGCCCAGTACTTC.

This sequence joins TRBV20-1 and TRBJ1-3; possibly TRBD1 for D (5 bases). From germline, CDR1 is DFQATT and CDR2 SNEGSKA (reference sequence). V was shortened by 2 bases and J by 0 bases, with 14 bases between the two germline ends. The CDR3 consists of 16 residues. The CDR3 protein is CSARIQGRISGNTIYF. The CDR3, as DNA: TGCAGTGCTAGAATTCAGGGAAGAATCTCTGGAAACACCATATATTTT.

This chain uses TRBV5-4 with TRBJ1-4; the D gene is possibly TRBD1 (5 bases). CDR1 and CDR2 (germline): SGHNT, YYREEE (reference sequence). This CDR3 comprises 15 residues. V was pared by 0 bases and J by 6 bases, with 12 bases between. The CDR3 spells CASSLADSPDEKLFF. CDR3 DNA sequence: TGTGCCAGCAGCTTGGCCGACAGCCCTGATGAAAAACTGTTTTTT.

This clonotype occurred a few times. The chain couples TRBV2 to TRBJ2-5, with D tentatively TRBD2 (6 bases). CDR1 and CDR2 (germline): SNHLY, FYNNEI. V was shortened by 4 bases and J by 2 bases, with 14 bases between the two germline ends. The CDR3 contains 15 residues. CDR3 sequence (DNA): TGTGCCAGCAGTGGAGAGCGGCGGGGACAAGAGACCCAGTACTTC. Protein: CASSGERRGQETQYF. The complete variable domain, with remaining parts taken from reference TRBV2 and TRBJ2-5, reads EPEVTQTPSHQVTQMGQEVILRCVPISNHLYFYWYRQILGQKVEFLVSFYNNEISEKSEIFDDQFSVERPDGSNFTLKIRSTKLEDSAMYFCASSGERRGQETQYFGPGTRLLVL.

The chain couples TRBV2 to TRBJ1-2; 8 nucleotides line up with TRBD1. In germline, CDR1 is SNHLY, CDR2 FYNNEI. V lost 5 bases to trimming and J lost 2 bases; unmatched junction nucleotides: 7. This CDR3 has 15 residues. CDR3 in amino acids: CASSKQRTGNYGYTF. CDR3 nucleotide sequence: TGTGCCAGCAGTAAACAACGGACAGGGAACTATGGCTACACCTTC.

Details on this clonotype: An end of the junction does not agree with germline; a read error may underlie this. The genes are TRBV14 and TRBJ1-3; TRBD1 might be the D (5 bases). Per germline, CDR1 SGHDN and CDR2 FVKESK. CDR3 length: 16 residues. CDR3 loop: CASSQDPGPSGNTVYF. The CDR3, as DNA: TGTGCCAGCAGCCAAGACCCGGGACCCTCTGGAAACACCGTATATTTT.

Notes on this clonotype: This may arise from a read error, as a much more abundant clone is one base away. The rearrangement links TRBV29-1 to TRBJ1-5; D gene unclear. CDR1 SQVTM and CDR2 ANQGSEA come from the germline V gene. This CDR3 spans 14 amino acids. V was trimmed by 5 bases and J by 5 bases, leaving 16 bases between them. As DNA, the CDR3 is TGCAGCGTTAAGGACCCGGGCCACGATCAGCCCCAGCATTTT. Its protein product is CSVKDPGHDQPQHF.

This clonotype was detected many times. The chain employs TRBV29-1 and TRBJ1-2, with 9 bases matching TRBD1. V dropped 7 bases and J dropped 1; count of bases not matched to a gene: 4. The CDR3 is 13 residues long. Germline CDR1 and CDR2: SQVTM and ANQGSEA. The CDR3 here is CSAGQGDNYGYTF. The DNA for the CDR3 is TGCAGCGCGGGACAGGGAGATAACTATGGCTACACCTTC. The full variable domain, completed using reference TRBV29-1 and TRBJ1-2, is SAVISQKPSRDICQRGTSLTIQCQVDSQVTMMFWYRQQPGQSLTLIATANQGSEATYESGFVIDKFPISRPNLTFSTLTVSNMSPEDSSIYLCSAGQGDNYGYTFGSGTRLTVV.

This clonotype was seen repeatedly, ten times or more. The chain combines TRBV29-1 with TRBJ1-1, with D unclear. Deletions cut 6 bases from V and 6 bases from J, with 8 bases between. Per germline, CDR1 SQVTM and CDR2 ANQGSEA. This CDR3 region has 10 residues. Here the CDR3 reads CSVRAPEAFF. CDR3 coding DNA: TGCAGCGTGAGGGCCCCTGAAGCTTTCTTT.

This clonotype was picked up a small number of times. V gene TRBV5-6 combines with J gene TRBJ1-2; the D is unclear. The CDR3 consists of 14 residues. The germline gives CDR1 SGHDT, CDR2 YYEEEE. The V end lost 1 base, the J end lost 3 bases, and 10 bases lay between the germline ends. This chain's CDR3 is CASSLWQRDYGYTF. The CDR3 nucleotides read TGTGCCAGCAGCTTGTGGCAGCGAGACTATGGCTACACCTTC. Variable domain in full (rest from reference TRBV5-6 and TRBJ1-2): DAGVTQSPTHLIKTRGQQVTLRCSPKSGHDTVSWYQQALGQGPQFIFQYYEEEERQRGNFPDRFSGHQFPNYSSELNVNALLLGDSALYLCASSLWQRDYGYTFGSGTRLTVV.

As concerns this clonotype: A much larger clone is a single base away; this may be a read error. The chain has TRBV24-1 and TRBJ1-5, with a possible D match to TRBD1 (6 bases). The CDR3 contains 16 residues. The ends were cut back, 5 bases at V and 3 bases at J, with 16 bases in the middle. Germline assignment: CDR1 KGHDR and CDR2 SFDVKD. The CDR3 reads CATSGGMRGTNQPQHF. The CDR3 DNA follows: TGTGCCACCAGTGGGGGCATGAGGGGGACCAATCAGCCCCAGCATTTT.

The chain recombines TRBV20-1 with TRBJ1-2; 7 nucleotides line up with TRBD1. This CDR3 is 16 amino acids long. V shed 0 bases, J shed 5 bases, and the junction held 12 bases outside the gene matches. In germline, CDR1 is DFQATT, CDR2 SNEGSKA (reference sequence). The CDR3 sequence: CSARDATRDSKYGYTF. CDR3 nucleotides: TGCAGTGCTAGAGACGCTACGAGGGACAGCAAGTATGGCTACACCTTC.

The chain couples TRBV12-3 or TRBV12-4 to TRBJ2-3, with a weak D call TRBD2 (5 bases). Trimming removed 1 base from V and 2 bases from J, with 7 bases in between. There are 14 residues in the CDR3. This CDR3 reads CASSLGLTTDTQYF. CDR3 in DNA: TGTGCCAGCAGTTTAGGACTAACCACAGATACGCAGTATTTT.

This clonotype was found once. The rearrangement joins TRBV7-9 to TRBJ2-3; unclear D gene. Trimming left V 2 bases short and J 2 bases short, with 8 bases between. The CDR3 is 14 residues long. Per germline, CDR1 SEHNR and CDR2 FQNEAQ (reference sequence). The CDR3, as DNA: TGTGCCAGCAGCTTAAGCACTGACACAGATACGCAGTATTTT. Translating gives CASSLSTDTDTQYF.